This T cell receptor beta chain was recovered during a study of ipilimumab plus nivolumab after autologous stem cell transplantation. About this clone itself: The junction does not match germline at one end; this may be a read error. Other DNA sequences in this sample translate to the same CDR3.

Some clones are missing from TCRdb's copy, which holds only in-frame ones; the method was immunoSEQ multiplex PCR. The sample lists around 21,000 clones; about four fifths were seen once. The material was PBMCs, obtained in a trial of ipilimumab plus nivolumab as post-transplant consolidation. The receptor was derived from a male donor with diffuse large B-cell lymphoma.

CDR3 bases: TGTGCCAGCAGCTTATCCGGGGCCTACTCCGTCTTC. Encoded protein: CASSLSGAYSVF. V and J are TRBV7-9 and TRBJ1-2; a possible D gene is TRBD1 (5 bases). The CDR3 loop spans 12 amino acids. Germline lookup yields CDR1 SEHNR and CDR2 FQNEAQ (reference sequence).